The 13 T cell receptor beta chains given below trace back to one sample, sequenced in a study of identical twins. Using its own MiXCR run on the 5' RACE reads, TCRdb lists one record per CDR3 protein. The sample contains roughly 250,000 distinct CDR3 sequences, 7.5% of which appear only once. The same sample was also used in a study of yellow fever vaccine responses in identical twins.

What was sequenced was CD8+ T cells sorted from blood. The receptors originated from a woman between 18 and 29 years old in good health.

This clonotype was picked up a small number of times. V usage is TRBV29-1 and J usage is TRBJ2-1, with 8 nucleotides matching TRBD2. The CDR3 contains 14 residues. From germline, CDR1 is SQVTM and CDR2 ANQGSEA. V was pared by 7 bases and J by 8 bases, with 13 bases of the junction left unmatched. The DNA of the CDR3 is TGCAGCGCTGACGGCTCGACTAGCGAAGATGAGCAGTTCTTC. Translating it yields CSADGSTSEDEQFF.

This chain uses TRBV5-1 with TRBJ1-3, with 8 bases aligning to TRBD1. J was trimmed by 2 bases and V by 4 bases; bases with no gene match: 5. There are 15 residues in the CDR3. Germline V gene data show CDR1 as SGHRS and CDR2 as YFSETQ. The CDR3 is CASSKGTGPGNTIYF. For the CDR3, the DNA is TGCGCCAGCAGCAAGGGGACAGGTCCTGGAAACACCATATATTTT.

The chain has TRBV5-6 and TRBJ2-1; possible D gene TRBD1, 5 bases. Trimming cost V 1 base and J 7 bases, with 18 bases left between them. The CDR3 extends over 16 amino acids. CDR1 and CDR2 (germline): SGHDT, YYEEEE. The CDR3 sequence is CASSLPTLGQENEQFF. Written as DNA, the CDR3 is TGTGCCAGCAGCTTGCCTACCTTGGGGCAGGAGAATGAGCAGTTCTTC.

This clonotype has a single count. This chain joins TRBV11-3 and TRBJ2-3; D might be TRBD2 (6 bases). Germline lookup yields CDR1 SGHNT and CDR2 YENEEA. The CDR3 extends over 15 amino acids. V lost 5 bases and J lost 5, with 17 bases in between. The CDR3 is CASSPSSGAGDTQYF. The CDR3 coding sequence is TGTGCCAGCAGCCCCAGTTCGGGAGCGGGAGATACGCAGTATTTT.

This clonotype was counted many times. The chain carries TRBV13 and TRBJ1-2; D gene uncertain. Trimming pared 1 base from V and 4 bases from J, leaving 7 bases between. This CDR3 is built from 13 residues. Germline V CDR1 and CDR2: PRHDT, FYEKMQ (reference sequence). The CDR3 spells CASSLERTYGYTF. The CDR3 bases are TGTGCCAGCAGCTTAGAGAGGACCTATGGCTACACCTTC.

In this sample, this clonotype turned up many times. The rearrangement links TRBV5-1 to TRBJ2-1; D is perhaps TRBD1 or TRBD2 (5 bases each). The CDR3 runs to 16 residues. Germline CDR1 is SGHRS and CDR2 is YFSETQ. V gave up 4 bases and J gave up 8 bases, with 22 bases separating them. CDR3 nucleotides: TGCGCCAGCAGCCCTCAACCCGGACATGTGAGGGATGAGCAGTTCTTC. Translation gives CASSPQPGHVRDEQFF.

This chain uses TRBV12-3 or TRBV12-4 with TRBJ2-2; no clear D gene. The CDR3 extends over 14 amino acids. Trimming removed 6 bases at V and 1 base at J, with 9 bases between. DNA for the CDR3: TGTGCCAGCAGCGAGTTCGGGAACACCGGGGAGCTGTTTTTT. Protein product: CASSEFGNTGELFF.

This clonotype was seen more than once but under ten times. This CDR3 reads CASSDRGTSTDTQYF. The CDR3 coding sequence is TGTGCCAGCAGTGATCGCGGAACCAGCACAGATACGCAGTATTTT. The rearrangement joins TRBV25-1 to TRBJ2-3; no clear D gene. CDR1 MGHDK and CDR2 SYGVNS come from the germline V gene. Trimming removed 3 bases from V and 0 bases from J, with 10 bases in between. The CDR3 has 15 amino acids.

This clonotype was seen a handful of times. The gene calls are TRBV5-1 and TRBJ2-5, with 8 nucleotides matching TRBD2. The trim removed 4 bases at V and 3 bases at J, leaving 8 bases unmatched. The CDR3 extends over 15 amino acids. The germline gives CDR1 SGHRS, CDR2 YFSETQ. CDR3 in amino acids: CASSPRTSWEETQYF. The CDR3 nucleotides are TGCGCCAGCAGCCCTAGGACTAGCTGGGAAGAGACCCAGTACTTC.

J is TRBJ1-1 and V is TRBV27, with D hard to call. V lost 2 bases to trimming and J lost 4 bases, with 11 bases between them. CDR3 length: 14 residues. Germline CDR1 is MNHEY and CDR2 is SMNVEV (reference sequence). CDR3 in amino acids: CASSLAWVGTEAFF. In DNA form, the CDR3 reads TGTGCCAGCAGTTTAGCTTGGGTAGGCACTGAAGCTTTCTTT.

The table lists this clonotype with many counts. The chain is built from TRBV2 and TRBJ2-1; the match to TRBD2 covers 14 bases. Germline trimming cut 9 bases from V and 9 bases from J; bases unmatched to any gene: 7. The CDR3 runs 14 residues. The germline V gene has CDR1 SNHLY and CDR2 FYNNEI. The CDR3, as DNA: TGTGCCAGGGGGACTAGCGGGAGTATTGGTGAGCAGTTCTTC. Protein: CARGTSGSIGEQFF.

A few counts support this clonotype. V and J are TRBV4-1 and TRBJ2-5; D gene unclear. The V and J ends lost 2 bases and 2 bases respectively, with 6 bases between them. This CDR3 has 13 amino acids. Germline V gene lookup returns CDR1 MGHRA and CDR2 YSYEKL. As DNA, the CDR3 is TGCGCCAGCAGCCAACAGAGACAAGAGACCCAGTACTTC. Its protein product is CASSQQRQETQYF.

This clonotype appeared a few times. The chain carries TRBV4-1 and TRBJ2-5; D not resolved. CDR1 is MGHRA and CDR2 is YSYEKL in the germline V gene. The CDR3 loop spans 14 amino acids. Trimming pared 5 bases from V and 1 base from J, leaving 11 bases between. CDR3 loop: CASSTPRPQETQYF. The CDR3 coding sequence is TGCGCCAGCAGCACCCCCAGGCCCCAAGAGACCCAGTACTTC.